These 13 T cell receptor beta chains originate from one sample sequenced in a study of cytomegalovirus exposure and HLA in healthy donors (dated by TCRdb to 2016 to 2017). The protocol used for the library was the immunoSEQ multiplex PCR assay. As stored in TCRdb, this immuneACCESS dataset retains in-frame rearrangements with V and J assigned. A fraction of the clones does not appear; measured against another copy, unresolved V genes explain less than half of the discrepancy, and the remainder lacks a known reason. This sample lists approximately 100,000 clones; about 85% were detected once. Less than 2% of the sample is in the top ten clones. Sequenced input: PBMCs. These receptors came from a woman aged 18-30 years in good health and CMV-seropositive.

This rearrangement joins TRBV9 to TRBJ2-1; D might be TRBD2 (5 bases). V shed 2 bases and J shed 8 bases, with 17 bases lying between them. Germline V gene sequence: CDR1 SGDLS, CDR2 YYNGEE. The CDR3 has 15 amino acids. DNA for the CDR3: TGTGCCAGCAGCGTTTCTGGACTGGATGGGGATGAGCAGTTCTTC. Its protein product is CASSVSGLDGDEQFF.

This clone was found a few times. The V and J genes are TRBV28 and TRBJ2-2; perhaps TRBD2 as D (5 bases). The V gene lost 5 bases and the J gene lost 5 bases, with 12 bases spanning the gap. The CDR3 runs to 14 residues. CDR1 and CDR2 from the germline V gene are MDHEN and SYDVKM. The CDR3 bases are TGTGCCAGCAGTGGGAGTACCGTTACCGGGGAGCTGTTTTTT. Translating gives CASSGSTVTGELFF.

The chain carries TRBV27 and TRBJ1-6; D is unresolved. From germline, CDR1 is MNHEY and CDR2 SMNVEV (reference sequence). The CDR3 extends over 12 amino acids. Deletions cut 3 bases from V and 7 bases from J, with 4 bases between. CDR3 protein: CASSFENSPLHF. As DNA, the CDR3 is TGTGCCAGCAGTTTCGAGAATTCACCCCTCCACTTT.

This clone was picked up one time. CDR3 region: CASSPGQGGLDSEAFF. CDR3 coding DNA: TGTGCCAGCAGCCCCGGACAGGGCGGGTTAGATTCTGAAGCTTTCTTT. The rearrangement uses TRBV7-9 and TRBJ1-1, with 8 bases that match TRBD1. V shed 5 bases, J shed 6 bases, and the junction held 14 bases outside the gene matches. The CDR3 length is 16 residues. Germline V CDR1 and CDR2: SEHNR, FQNEAQ (reference sequence).

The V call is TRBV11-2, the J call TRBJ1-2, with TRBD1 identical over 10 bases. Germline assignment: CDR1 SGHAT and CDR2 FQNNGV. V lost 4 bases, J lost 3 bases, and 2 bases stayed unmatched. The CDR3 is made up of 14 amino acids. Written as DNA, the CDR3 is TGTGCCAGCAGCTCAGGACAGGGGGACTATGGCTACACCTTC. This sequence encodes CASSSGQGDYGYTF.

CDR3 nucleotide sequence: TGTGCCAGTAGTCACGGACAGACCGCAGCAACTAATGAAAAACTGTTTTTT. Its translation: CASSHGQTAATNEKLFF. V and J are TRBV19 and TRBJ1-4, with TRBD1 as a possible D gene (6 bases). Germline CDR1 and CDR2: LNHDA and SQIVND (reference sequence). V was cut by 5 bases and J by 0 bases, with 16 bases left in between. CDR3 length equals 17 residues.

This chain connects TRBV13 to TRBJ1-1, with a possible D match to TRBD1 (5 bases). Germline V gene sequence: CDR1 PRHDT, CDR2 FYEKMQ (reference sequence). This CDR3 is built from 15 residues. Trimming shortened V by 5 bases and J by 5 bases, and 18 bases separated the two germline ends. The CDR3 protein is CASSPLGPRGTEAFF. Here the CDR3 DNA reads TGTGCCAGCAGCCCACTAGGCCCCCGGGGGACTGAAGCTTTCTTT.

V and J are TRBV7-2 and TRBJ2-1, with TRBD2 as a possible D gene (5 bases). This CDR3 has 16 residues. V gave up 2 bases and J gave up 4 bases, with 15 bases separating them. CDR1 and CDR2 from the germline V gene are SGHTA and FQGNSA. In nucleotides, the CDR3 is TGTGCCAGCAGCTTAAAGGCCACGGGAAAGTACAATGAGCAGTTCTTC. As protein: CASSLKATGKYNEQFF.

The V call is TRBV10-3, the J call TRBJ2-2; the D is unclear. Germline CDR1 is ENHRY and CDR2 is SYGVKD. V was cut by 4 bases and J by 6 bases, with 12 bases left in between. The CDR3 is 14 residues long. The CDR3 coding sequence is TGTGCCATCAGTGTTCAAGCAGAGGCCGGGGAGCTGTTTTTT. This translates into CAISVQAEAGELFF.

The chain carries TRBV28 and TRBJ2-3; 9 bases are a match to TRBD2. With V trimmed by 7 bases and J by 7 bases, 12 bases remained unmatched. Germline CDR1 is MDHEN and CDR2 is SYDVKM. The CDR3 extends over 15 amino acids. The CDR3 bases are TGTGCCAGCACCTCAGGTGGCGGGGGGGCAAATACGCAGTATTTT. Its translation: CASTSGGGGANTQYF.

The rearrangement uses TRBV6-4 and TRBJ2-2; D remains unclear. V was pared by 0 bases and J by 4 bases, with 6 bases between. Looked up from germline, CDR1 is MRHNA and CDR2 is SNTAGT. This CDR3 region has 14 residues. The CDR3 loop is CASSDSETTGELFF. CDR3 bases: TGTGCCAGCAGTGACTCGGAGACCACCGGGGAGCTGTTTTTT.

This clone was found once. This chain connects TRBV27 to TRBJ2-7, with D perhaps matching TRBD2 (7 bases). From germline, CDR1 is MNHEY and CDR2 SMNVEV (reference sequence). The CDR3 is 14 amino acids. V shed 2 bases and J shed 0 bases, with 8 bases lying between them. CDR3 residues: CASSLAGASYEQYF. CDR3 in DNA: TGTGCCAGCAGTTTAGCGGGGGCCTCCTACGAGCAGTACTTC.

CDR3 region: CASSPPGTEETQYF. For the CDR3, the DNA is TGTGCCAGCTCACCACCTGGGACAGAAGAGACCCAGTACTTC. The rearrangement links TRBV18 to TRBJ2-5, with TRBD1 matching 7 bases. V trimming: 0 bases; J trimming: 3 bases; junction bases outside the gene matches: 1. This CDR3 is 14 amino acids long. In germline, CDR1 is KGHSH, CDR2 LQKENI.